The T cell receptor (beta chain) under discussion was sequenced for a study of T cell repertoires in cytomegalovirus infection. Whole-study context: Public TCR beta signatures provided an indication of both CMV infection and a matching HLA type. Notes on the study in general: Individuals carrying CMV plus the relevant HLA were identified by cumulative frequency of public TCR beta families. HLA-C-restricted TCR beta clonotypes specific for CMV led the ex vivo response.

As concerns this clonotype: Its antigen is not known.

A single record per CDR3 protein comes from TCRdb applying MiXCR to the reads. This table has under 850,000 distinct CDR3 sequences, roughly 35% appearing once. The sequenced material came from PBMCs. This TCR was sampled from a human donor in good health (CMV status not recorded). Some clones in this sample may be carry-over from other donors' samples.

Here the CDR3 reads CASPLPRLAGAPYEQYF. The DNA for the CDR3 is TGTGCCAGCCCGCTCCCAAGGCTAGCGGGAGCCCCCTACGAGCAGTACTTC. The chain is built from TRBV7-6 and TRBJ2-7, with 10 positions matching TRBD2. V shed 8 bases, J shed 2 bases, and the junction held 15 bases outside the gene matches. This CDR3 is built from 17 residues. In germline, CDR1 is SGHVS, CDR2 FNYEAQ.